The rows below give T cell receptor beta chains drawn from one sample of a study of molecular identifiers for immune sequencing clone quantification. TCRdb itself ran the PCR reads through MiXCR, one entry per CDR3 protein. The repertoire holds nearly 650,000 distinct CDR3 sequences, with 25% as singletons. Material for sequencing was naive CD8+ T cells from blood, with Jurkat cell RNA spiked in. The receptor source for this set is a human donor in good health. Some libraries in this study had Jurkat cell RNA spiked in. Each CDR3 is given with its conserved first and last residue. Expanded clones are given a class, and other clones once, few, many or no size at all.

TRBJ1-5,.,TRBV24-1,CATSGGTGGRAYQPQHF
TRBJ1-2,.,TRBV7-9,CASSPNPRGYTF
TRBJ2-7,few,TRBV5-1,CASSLGSAGGLYEQYF
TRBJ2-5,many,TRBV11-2,CASGATTGTDETQYF
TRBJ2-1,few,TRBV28,CASSLLSGVDEQFF
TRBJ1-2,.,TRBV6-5,CASRGRRGGYTF
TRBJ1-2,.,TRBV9,CASSLSTGYGYTF
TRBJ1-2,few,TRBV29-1,CSVAGGQGEKGYTF
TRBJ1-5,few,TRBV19,CASSIGGAGSNQPQHF
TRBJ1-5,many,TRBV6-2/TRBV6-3,CASSYRDSLNQPQHF
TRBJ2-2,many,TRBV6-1,CASSELGFLTGELFF
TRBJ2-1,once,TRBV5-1,CASSFLLAGWRIAYNEQFF
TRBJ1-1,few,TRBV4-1,CASSRQQGAAFF
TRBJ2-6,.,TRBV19,CASKEDPGANVLTF
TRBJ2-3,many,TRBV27,CASQYGHTQYF
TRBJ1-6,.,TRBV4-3,CASSPSSPTDRDSYNSPLHF